The 18 T cell receptor beta chains presented below share a single source sample, sequenced in a study of patients and donors after allogeneic stem cell transplantation. MiXCR, run by TCRdb on the RT-PCR reads, gives a single entry per CDR3 protein. The sample includes more than 150,000 distinct CDR3 sequences, roughly 40% of them seen just once. Sequencing was done on a sample of blood, either unsorted or a sorted T cell fraction (not recorded which). The source of these receptors is a human donor who was either an allogeneic HSCT recipient or a stem cell or donor lymphocyte infusion donor (not recorded which). It is not recorded whose cells these are; they may come from a transplant donor.

This clonotype was found a few times. J is TRBJ1-4 and V is TRBV2; D gene uncertain. The V end lost 5 bases, the J end lost 5 bases, and 6 bases lay between the germline ends. The germline CDR1 and CDR2 sequences are SNHLY and FYNNEI. The CDR3 contains 12 residues. This chain's CDR3 is CASSPPNEKLFF. CDR3 in DNA: TGTGCCAGCAGTCCCCCCAATGAAAAACTGTTTTTT.

This clonotype was found a few times. The DNA of the CDR3 is TGTGCCAGCAGTAGCCCTAGCGGGAGTCCCTACGAGCAGTACTTC. It is translated as CASSSPSGSPYEQYF. The rearrangement links TRBV6-5 to TRBJ2-7; 10 bases match TRBD2. Unmatched junction bases numbered 6, after V lost 5 bases and J lost 2 bases. CDR3 length equals 15 residues. Germline CDR1 reads MNHEY; CDR2 reads SVGAGI.

This clonotype was picked up a small number of times. The rearrangement uses TRBV6-2 or TRBV6-3 and TRBJ2-7; D is unresolved. Between the trimmed V and J ends, which lost 2 bases and 3 bases, there was a span of 14 bases. This CDR3 region has 15 residues. The germline V gene has CDR1 MNHEY and CDR2 SVGEGT. The CDR3 is CASSYEVAADYEQYF. The CDR3 bases are TGTGCCAGCAGTTACGAGGTGGCCGCGGACTACGAGCAGTACTTC.

The chain is built from TRBV9 and TRBJ2-7; 11 bases line up with TRBD1. This CDR3 region has 16 residues. Germline CDR1 SGDLS, CDR2 YYNGEE. V shed 4 bases, J shed 5 bases, and the junction held 11 bases outside the gene matches. The CDR3 sequence: CASSHAPGQGDNEQYF. CDR3 nucleotide sequence: TGTGCCAGCAGCCACGCCCCGGGACAGGGGGATAACGAGCAGTACTTC.

In this sample, this clonotype turned up once. The rearrangement links TRBV29-1 to TRBJ2-2, with TRBD2 matching over 10 bases. The J segment lost 3 bases and the V segment lost 6 bases, leaving 1 base of the junction unmatched. The CDR3 is 13 amino acids. Germline V gene lookup returns CDR1 SQVTM and CDR2 ANQGSEA. Here the CDR3 reads CSVLAGDTGELFF. The DNA of the CDR3 is TGCAGCGTCCTAGCGGGAGACACCGGGGAGCTGTTTTTT.

V and J are TRBV4-2 and TRBJ1-2; tentative D call: TRBD1 (6 bases). Looked up from germline, CDR1 is LGHNA and CDR2 is YNFKEQ. Trimming left V 1 base short and J 0 bases short, with 9 bases between. CDR3 length: 15 amino acids. The CDR3 coding sequence is TGTGCCAGCAGCCAAGCGGGACAATCTAACTATGGCTACACCTTC. Protein sequence: CASSQAGQSNYGYTF.

This chain connects TRBV2 to TRBJ2-7; D gene uncertain. The CDR3 length is 11 residues. V dropped 3 bases and J dropped 3 bases, with 3 bases sitting between them. Germline V gene lookup returns CDR1 SNHLY and CDR2 FYNNEI. Here the CDR3 reads CASSDDYEQYF. CDR3 DNA: TGTGCCAGCAGTGATGACTACGAGCAGTACTTC.

The chain employs TRBV30 and TRBJ1-1; 8 bases fit TRBD1. Germline V gene lookup returns CDR1 GTSNPN and CDR2 SVGIG (reference sequence). Trimming removed 2 bases from V and 5 bases from J; junction bases left unmatched: 4. This CDR3 region has 13 residues. This chain's CDR3 is CAWSRTGMTEAFF. The CDR3 nucleotides read TGTGCCTGGAGTCGGACAGGGATGACTGAAGCTTTCTTT.

This rearrangement joins TRBV28 to TRBJ1-3, with 8 bases that match TRBD1. This CDR3 has 16 residues. With V trimmed by 1 base and J by 4 bases, 6 bases remained unmatched. CDR1 is MDHEN and CDR2 is SYDVKM in the germline V gene. The CDR3 loop reads CASSLSATGAGNTIYF. The DNA for the CDR3 is TGTGCCAGCAGTTTATCTGCGACAGGGGCCGGAAACACCATATATTTT.

The chain joins TRBV12-3 or TRBV12-4 to TRBJ2-3; D may be TRBD1 (6 bases). V was trimmed by 5 bases and J by 6 bases, leaving 9 bases between them. The CDR3 extends over 12 amino acids. The CDR3 spells CASSPGVDTQYF. For the CDR3, the DNA is TGTGCCAGCAGTCCAGGGGTGGATACGCAGTATTTT.

In its sample, this clonotype was seen a few times. The gene calls are TRBV20-1 and TRBJ1-5; the D gene is possibly TRBD1 (5 bases). V was shortened by 0 bases and J by 6 bases, with 18 bases between the two germline ends. The CDR3 is made up of 16 amino acids. Per the germline V gene, CDR1 is DFQATT and CDR2 is SNEGSKA (reference sequence). The CDR3 sequence: CSARDGTLGRGQPQHF. The CDR3 DNA reads TGCAGTGCTAGAGATGGGACTCTCGGGAGAGGTCAGCCCCAGCATTTT.

The CDR3 coding sequence is TGCGCCAGCAGCCAGGAAGCGGGAGCTGGAGATACGCAGTATTTT. This encodes CASSQEAGAGDTQYF. The genes are TRBV4-1 and TRBJ2-3; 8 bases match TRBD2. Germline CDR1 MGHRA, CDR2 YSYEKL. V lost 3 bases, J lost 5 bases, and 7 bases stayed unmatched. This CDR3 is built from 15 residues.

This clonotype appeared a few times. The V and J genes are TRBV19 and TRBJ2-1, with 7 nucleotides matching TRBD2. This CDR3 has 13 amino acids. J gave up 3 bases and V 7 bases, and 3 bases lay outside the gene matches. CDR1 is LNHDA and CDR2 is SQIVND in the germline V gene (reference sequence). The CDR3 loop is CASTAGDYNEQFF. The CDR3 DNA sequence: TGTGCCAGTACGGCGGGAGACTACAATGAGCAGTTCTTC.

This clonotype appeared once. The gene calls are TRBV20-1 and TRBJ2-1; 7 nucleotides agree with TRBD2. Germline lookup yields CDR1 DFQATT and CDR2 SNEGSKA (reference sequence). The CDR3 runs 14 residues. The junction had 9 bases not matched to a gene; V was cut back by 3 bases and J by 7 bases. The CDR3, as DNA: TGCAGTGCTAGGCCCGGGAAGGGAGGGAATGAGCAGTTCTTC. Protein product: CSARPGKGGNEQFF.

This clonotype was found once. The chain has TRBV6-4 and TRBJ2-1, with D perhaps TRBD1 (5 bases). CDR3 length: 13 amino acids. Germline V gene sequence: CDR1 MRHNA, CDR2 SNTAGT. With 4 bases removed from V and 7 bases from J, the gap between germline ends came to 11 bases. The CDR3 region is CASSGLRGNEQFF. The CDR3 nucleotides are TGTGCCAGCAGTGGGTTAAGGGGTAATGAGCAGTTCTTC.

This clonotype was picked up a small number of times. The V call is TRBV20-1, the J call TRBJ2-1; 7 nucleotides agree with TRBD2. Germline V CDR1 and CDR2: DFQATT, SNEGSKA (reference sequence). This CDR3 is built from 15 residues. The V segment lost 3 bases and the J segment 0 bases; nucleotides outside the gene matches: 5. The DNA of the CDR3 is TGCAGTGCTAGGGGGAGGGGCGGCTCCTACAATGAGCAGTTCTTC. Its translation: CSARGRGGSYNEQFF.

V usage is TRBV6-5 and J usage is TRBJ1-3; possibly TRBD1 for D (6 bases). The CDR3 runs 18 residues. Trimming stripped 6 bases from V and 0 bases from J, with 21 bases between. Germline CDR1 is MNHEY and CDR2 is SVGAGI. The CDR3 region has the DNA TGTGCCAGCAGGACCCGTAGGACCCAGGGGACCTCTGGAAACACCATATATTTT. Its protein product is CASRTRRTQGTSGNTIYF.

The CDR3 protein is CASSLMGTSGRETQYF. In nucleotides, the CDR3 is TGTGCCAGCAGCTTAATGGGGACTAGCGGGAGAGAGACCCAGTACTTC. The genes are TRBV7-9 and TRBJ2-5; TRBD2 agrees at 14 bases. The J segment lost 4 bases and the V segment lost 2 bases, leaving 3 bases of the junction unmatched. The CDR3 consists of 16 residues. Germline V gives CDR1 SEHNR, CDR2 FQNEAQ (reference sequence).